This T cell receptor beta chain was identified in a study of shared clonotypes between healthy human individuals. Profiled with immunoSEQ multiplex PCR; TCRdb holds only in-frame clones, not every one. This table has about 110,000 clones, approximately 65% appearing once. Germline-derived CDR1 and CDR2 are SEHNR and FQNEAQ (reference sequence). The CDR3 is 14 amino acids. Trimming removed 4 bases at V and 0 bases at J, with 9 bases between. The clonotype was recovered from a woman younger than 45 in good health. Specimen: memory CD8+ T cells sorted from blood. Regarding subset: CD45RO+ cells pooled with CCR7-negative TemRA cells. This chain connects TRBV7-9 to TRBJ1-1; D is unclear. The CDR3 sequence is CASSSSRMNTEAFF. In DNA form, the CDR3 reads TGTGCCAGCAGCTCCAGCAGGATGAACACTGAAGCTTTCTTT.